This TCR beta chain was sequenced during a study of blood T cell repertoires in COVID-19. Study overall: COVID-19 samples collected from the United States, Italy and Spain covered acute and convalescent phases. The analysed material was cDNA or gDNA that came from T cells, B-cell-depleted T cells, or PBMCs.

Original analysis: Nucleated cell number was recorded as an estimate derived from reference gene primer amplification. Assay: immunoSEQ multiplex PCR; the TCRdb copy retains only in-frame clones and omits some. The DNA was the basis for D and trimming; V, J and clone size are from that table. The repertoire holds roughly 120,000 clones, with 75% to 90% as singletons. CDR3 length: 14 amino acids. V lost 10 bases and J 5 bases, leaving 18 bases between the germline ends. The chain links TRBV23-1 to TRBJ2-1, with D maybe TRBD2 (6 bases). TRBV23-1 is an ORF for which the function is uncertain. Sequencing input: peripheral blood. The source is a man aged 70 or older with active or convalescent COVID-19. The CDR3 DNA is TGCGCCACCCTCCGGGACTGTCTTAACAATGAGCAGTTCTTC. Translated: CATLRDCLNNEQFF.